This is a list of T cell receptor beta chains from one sample in a study of STAT3 mutations in large granular lymphocyte leukemia. Assay: immunoSEQ multiplex PCR; the TCRdb copy retains only in-frame clones and omits some. The sample consists of about 5,500 clones, just under 95% of them appearing once. Sequenced input: peripheral blood mononuclear cells. The receptors were sampled from a man in his sixties with T-cell large granular lymphocyte leukemia. Some clones in this sample may be carry-over from other donors' samples. Both conserved end residues are part of each CDR3. Fields, in order: V gene, J gene, clone size, D gene, CDR3 protein, CDR3 DNA. A D gene is named only where the DNA matches it firmly. Some rows mark clone size as missing; the rest say once, few, many or name a class of expanded clone.

TRBV6-5	TRBJ2-7	.	TRBD2	CASSYSTSGSYEQYF	TGTGCCAGCAGTTACTCAACTAGCGGATCCTACGAGCAGTACTTC
TRBV18	TRBJ2-2	.	TRBD1	CASSRTGNTGELFF	TGTGCCAGCTCACGGACAGGGAACACCGGGGAGCTGTTTTTT
TRBV11-2	TRBJ2-7	.	.	CASSLGTGGQDSYEQYF	TGTGCCAGCAGCTTAGGGACGGGGGGACAGGACTCCTACGAGCAGTACTTC
TRBV4-1	TRBJ1-2	.	.	CASSQDLARDGYTF	TGCGCCAGCAGCCAAGATCTCGCCAGGGATGGCTACACCTTC
TRBV29-1	TRBJ1-2	.	.	CSEGEGYGYTF	TGCAGCGAGGGGGAGGGCTATGGCTACACCTTC
TRBV19	TRBJ2-7	.	TRBD2	CASNLAGVGGQYF	TGTGCCAGCAACCTAGCGGGAGTCGGGGGGCAGTACTTC
TRBV5-1	TRBJ2-6	.	.	CASSLGSGRANVLTF	TGCGCCAGCAGCTTGGGCAGCGGCAGGGCCAACGTCCTGACTTTC
TRBV5-6	TRBJ2-3	.	TRBD2	CASSLREGSTDTQYF	TGTGCCAGCAGCTTGCGGGAGGGGAGCACAGATACGCAGTATTTT
TRBV27	TRBJ1-5	.	TRBD1	CASSFHTGDQPQHF	TGTGCCAGCAGTTTCCATACAGGGGACCAGCCCCAGCATTTT
TRBV5-1	TRBJ1-3	.	.	CASSRGGRPDSGNTIYF	TGCGCCAGCAGCCGTGGGGGCAGGCCTGACTCTGGAAACACCATATATTTT
TRBV25-1	TRBJ2-2	.	.	CASSELFSGTGELFF	TGTGCCAGCAGTGAACTGTTCTCAGGCACCGGGGAGCTGTTTTTT
TRBV25-1	TRBJ2-3	.	.	CASSFWADTQYF	TGTGCCAGCAGTTTCTGGGCGGATACGCAGTATTTT
TRBV9	TRBJ1-3	.	.	CASSSWDNSGNTIYF	TGTGCCAGCAGCTCCTGGGACAACTCTGGAAACACCATATATTTT
TRBV10-3	TRBJ2-3	.	TRBD2	CAISESGAGGGTDTQYF	TGTGCCATCAGTGAGTCGGGAGCGGGAGGAGGCACAGATACGCAGTATTTT
TRBV5-1	TRBJ2-3	.	TRBD1	CASSGTGPFLYSTDTQYF	TGCGCCAGCAGCGGGACAGGCCCCTTTTTATATAGCACAGATACGCAGTATTTT
TRBV30	TRBJ1-1	once	.	CAWRGGTTEAFF	TGTGCCTGGAGGGGAGGGACGACTGAAGCTTTCTTT
TRBV6-6	TRBJ2-2	.	.	CASSSRTANTGELFF	TGTGCCAGCAGTTCCCGGACAGCGAACACCGGGGAGCTGTTTTTT
TRBV10-2	TRBJ2-7	.	TRBD2	CASSATGGYEQYF	TGCGCCAGCAGTGCCACGGGAGGTTACGAGCAGTACTTC
TRBV30	TRBJ1-2	.	TRBD1	CAQEQGAGYGYTF	TGTGCCCAAGAGCAGGGGGCAGGCTATGGCTACACCTTC
TRBV4-1	TRBJ2-5	.	TRBD2	CASSLTASGLKETQYF	TGCGCCAGCAGCCTCACCGCTAGCGGACTTAAAGAGACCCAGTACTTC
TRBV6-6	TRBJ1-1	.	TRBD1	CASSLSRQGVRTEAFF	TGTGCCAGCAGTTTAAGTAGACAGGGGGTAAGGACTGAAGCTTTCTTT
TRBV5-4	TRBJ1-4	.	.	CASSLAGGSYEKLFF	TGTGCCAGCAGCTTGGCTGGGGGCAGCTATGAAAAACTGTTTTTT
TRBV30	TRBJ2-3	.	.	CAWGHPNTQYF	TGTGCCTGGGGGCATCCCAATACGCAGTATTTT
TRBV4-1	TRBJ1-5	.	.	CASSPGLNQPQHF	TGCGCCAGCAGCCCGGGGCTGAATCAGCCCCAGCATTTT
TRBV7-2	TRBJ1-4	.	.	CASSLLSEKLFF	TGTGCCAGCAGCTTACTCAGTGAAAAACTGTTTTTT
TRBV5-4	TRBJ2-3	.	TRBD2	CASSLVASGTDTQYF	TGTGCCAGCAGCTTGGTGGCTAGCGGGACCGATACGCAGTATTTT
TRBV5-1	TRBJ1-2	.	.	CASSLADPNYGYTF	TGCGCCAGCAGCTTGGCTGATCCCAACTATGGCTACACCTTC
TRBV30	TRBJ1-4	.	TRBD1	CAWIGQGTGLNEKLFF	TGTGCCTGGATTGGACAGGGGACGGGACTTAATGAAAAACTGTTTTTT
TRBV5-6	TRBJ2-2	.	TRBD2	CASSPGVAGVHGELFF	TGTGCCAGCAGCCCAGGGGTAGCGGGAGTCCACGGGGAGCTGTTTTTT
TRBV30	TRBJ1-2	.	.	CAWSVPGGAGYGYTF	TGTGCCTGGAGTGTACCTGGGGGCGCCGGCTATGGCTACACCTTC
TRBV10-3	TRBJ1-1	once	TRBD1	CAIQGQPNTEAFF	TGTGCCATCCAGGGACAGCCCAACACTGAAGCTTTCTTT
TRBV4-3	TRBJ2-1	.	.	CASSQDLIAGTSSYNEQFF	TGCGCCAGCAGCCAAGATCTTATTGCGGGGACCAGCTCCTACAATGAGCAGTTCTTC
TRBV5-1	TRBJ1-1	.	TRBD1	CASSSGTQGDTEAFF	TGCGCCAGCAGCTCGGGTACTCAGGGGGACACTGAAGCTTTCTTT
TRBV6-6	TRBJ2-7	.	.	CASSRDFRVVEQYF	TGTGCCAGCAGTCGGGACTTCCGCGTAGTGGAGCAGTACTTC
TRBV6-4	TRBJ2-3	.	.	CASSEGAGGDTQYF	TGTGCCAGCAGTGAAGGGGCCGGAGGGGATACGCAGTATTTT
TRBV5-1	TRBJ1-2	.	TRBD1	CASSLFGQGSGYTF	TGCGCCAGCAGCTTATTCGGACAGGGAAGTGGCTACACCTTC
TRBV7-9	TRBJ1-2	.	.	CASSLAERVGYTF	TGTGCCAGCAGCTTAGCAGAAAGGGTGGGCTACACCTTC
TRBV7-9	TRBJ2-5	.	TRBD2	CASSQALAGGETQYF	TGTGCCAGCAGCCAAGCCCTAGCGGGAGGGGAGACCCAGTACTTC
TRBV5-1	TRBJ2-1	.	.	CASSLDNEQFF	TGCGCCAGCAGCTTGGACAATGAGCAGTTCTTC
TRBV29-1	TRBJ2-1	once	TRBD2	CSVEDGRVTEQFF	TGCAGCGTTGAAGACGGGAGGGTTACTGAGCAGTTCTTC
TRBV30	TRBJ2-7	.	TRBD1	CAWTKDRSGYEQYF	TGTGCCTGGACCAAGGACAGGAGTGGTTACGAGCAGTACTTC
TRBV28	TRBJ1-5	.	.	CATYQQGSNQPQHF	TGTGCCACTTACCAACAGGGTAGCAATCAGCCCCAGCATTTT
TRBV6-1	TRBJ2-7	once	.	CASSETGYEQYF	TGTGCCAGCAGTGAAACGGGGTACGAGCAGTACTTC
TRBV11-2	TRBJ2-3	.	TRBD2	CASSLPAGGTDTQYF	TGTGCCAGCAGCTTACCAGCGGGAGGCACAGATACGCAGTATTTT
TRBV6-6	TRBJ2-7	.	.	CASKTVYKDEQYF	TGTGCCAGCAAGACCGTTTACAAGGACGAGCAGTACTTC
TRBV27	TRBJ1-2	.	.	CASSLTGEYGYTF	TGTGCCAGCAGTCTGACAGGAGAGTATGGCTACACCTTC
TRBV12-5	TRBJ2-7	.	.	CASGSDGTYLAEQYF	TGTGCTAGTGGTTCTGATGGGACGTATTTGGCCGAGCAGTACTTC
TRBV5-6	TRBJ2-5	once	TRBD2	CASTSGSFQETQYF	TGTGCCAGCACCAGCGGGAGTTTCCAAGAGACCCAGTACTTC
TRBV29-1	TRBJ2-5	.	.	CSVEWFNFKSQETQYF	TGCAGCGTTGAATGGTTTAACTTTAAAAGTCAAGAGACCCAGTACTTC
TRBV6-5	TRBJ1-1	.	.	CASLAPRNTEAFF	TGTGCCAGCTTGGCTCCAAGAAACACTGAAGCTTTCTTT